This is a list of T cell receptor beta chains from one sample in a study of blood T cell repertoires in COVID-19. Only in-frame clones appear in the TCRdb table, and some are missing; sequencing was by immunoSEQ multiplex PCR. Here the sample spans over 95,000 clones, about 85% being singletons. Sequencing was performed on peripheral blood. The receptors were gathered from a man aged 45 to 65 with acute or convalescent COVID-19. The CDR3 runs from the conserved cysteine through the conserved F or W. The D gene is left open where the match is weak. The listing skips clone size in some rows; elsewhere it reads once, few, many or a size class.

J,V,size,D,DNA,CDR3
TRBJ1-1,TRBV6-5,NA,TRBD1,TGTGCCAGCAGCCTGAACAGGGGGCCGGACACTGAAGCTTTCTTT,CASSLNRGPDTEAFF
TRBJ2-7,TRBV5-1,NA,NA,TGCGCCAGCAGCTTGGAAGGGGGGGCGTGGTACGAGCAGTACTTC,CASSLEGGAWYEQYF
TRBJ2-3,TRBV18,NA,TRBD1,TGTGCCAGCTCAAGCGGACAGGCTTCTAGCACAGATACGCAGTATTTT,CASSSGQASSTDTQYF
TRBJ1-5,TRBV28,NA,NA,TGTGCCAGCAGTTGGACAGATTATAGCAATCAGCCCCAGCATTTT,CASSWTDYSNQPQHF
TRBJ1-2,TRBV6-5,NA,NA,TGTGCCAGCACGTCTCCATCCGGTGGCTACACCTTC,CASTSPSGGYTF
TRBJ1-6,TRBV4-1,NA,NA,TGCGCCAGCAGCCAAGAAACAGCAAATTCACCCCTCCACTTT,CASSQETANSPLHF
TRBJ1-2,TRBV5-1,NA,NA,TGCGCCAGCAGCTCACAGGGATACTATGGCTACACCTTC,CASSSQGYYGYTF
TRBJ2-7,TRBV5-1,few,TRBD1,TGCGCCAGCAGCCAAGGACAGGGTGCGTACGAGCAGTACTTC,CASSQGQGAYEQYF
TRBJ1-6,TRBV5-6,NA,TRBD1,TGTGCCAGCAGCTGGGGGACTAGGACAGGAGGTTCACCCCTCCACTTT,CASSWGTRTGGSPLHF
TRBJ1-4,TRBV4-1,once,NA,TGCGCCAGCAGCCAAGGGTCGTTGAGAGGCCCTAATGAAAAACTGTTTTTT,CASSQGSLRGPNEKLFF
TRBJ2-3,TRBV28,NA,TRBD1,TGTGCCAGCAGTTTATTTCCCCAGGGGGAAGATACGCAGTATTTT,CASSLFPQGEDTQYF
TRBJ2-3,TRBV6-2/TRBV6-3,NA,NA,TGTGCCAGCAGCCTCGCGGTCGACACAGATACGCAGTATTTT,CASSLAVDTDTQYF
TRBJ2-1,TRBV6-5,NA,TRBD1,TGTGCCAGCAGCCGGGACAGGGGATGGAATGAGCAGTTCTTC,CASSRDRGWNEQFF
TRBJ1-6,TRBV5-1,NA,TRBD1,TGCGCCAGCAGCTTGGGGGACAGGGGCGCGAATTCACCCCTCCACTTT,CASSLGDRGANSPLHF
TRBJ1-5,TRBV19,NA,NA,TGTGCCAGTAGTATAGGCCGCGGGAATCAGCCCCAGCATTTT,CASSIGRGNQPQHF